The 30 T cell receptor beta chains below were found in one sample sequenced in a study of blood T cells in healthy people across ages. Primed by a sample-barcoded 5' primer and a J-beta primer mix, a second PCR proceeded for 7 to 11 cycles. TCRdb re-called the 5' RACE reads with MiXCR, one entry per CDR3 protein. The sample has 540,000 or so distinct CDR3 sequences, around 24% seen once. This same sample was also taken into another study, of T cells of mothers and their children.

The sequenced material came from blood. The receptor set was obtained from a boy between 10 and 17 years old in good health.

This CDR3 reads CASSYPSGGTTDTQYF. CDR3 nucleotide sequence: TGTGCCAGCAGTTACCCATCGGGGGGCACCACAGATACGCAGTATTTT. The rearrangement links TRBV6-6 to TRBJ2-3, with D possibly being TRBD2 (7 bases). This CDR3 spans 16 amino acids. Trimming removed 2 bases from V and 2 bases from J, with 14 bases in between. CDR1 is MNHNY, CDR2 SVGAGI, per germline (reference sequence).

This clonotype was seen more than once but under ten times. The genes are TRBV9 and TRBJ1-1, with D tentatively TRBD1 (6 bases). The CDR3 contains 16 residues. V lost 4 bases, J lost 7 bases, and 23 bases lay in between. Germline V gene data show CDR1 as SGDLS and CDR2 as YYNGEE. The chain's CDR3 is CASSTRTDDEDREAFF. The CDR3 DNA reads TGTGCCAGCAGCACCCGGACAGACGACGAAGACCGTGAAGCTTTCTTT.

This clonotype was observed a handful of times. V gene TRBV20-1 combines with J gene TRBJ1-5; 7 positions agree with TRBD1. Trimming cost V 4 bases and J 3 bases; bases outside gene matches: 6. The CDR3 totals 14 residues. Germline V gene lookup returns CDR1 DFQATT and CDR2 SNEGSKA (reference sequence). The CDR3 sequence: CSAKTGAHNQPQHF. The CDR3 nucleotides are TGCAGTGCTAAAACAGGGGCCCACAATCAGCCCCAGCATTTT.

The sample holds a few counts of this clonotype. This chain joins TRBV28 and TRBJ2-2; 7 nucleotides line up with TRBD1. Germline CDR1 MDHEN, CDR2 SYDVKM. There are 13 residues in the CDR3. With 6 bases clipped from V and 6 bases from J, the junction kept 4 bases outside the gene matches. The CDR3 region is CASSNRGAGELFF. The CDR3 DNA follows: TGTGCCAGCAGCAACAGGGGTGCCGGGGAGCTGTTTTTT. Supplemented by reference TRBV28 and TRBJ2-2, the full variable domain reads DVKVTQSSRYLVKRTGEKVFLECVQDMDHENMFWYRQDPGLGLRLIYFSYDVKMKEKGDIPEGYSVSREKKERFSLILESASTNQTSMYLCASSNRGAGELFFGEGSRLTVL.

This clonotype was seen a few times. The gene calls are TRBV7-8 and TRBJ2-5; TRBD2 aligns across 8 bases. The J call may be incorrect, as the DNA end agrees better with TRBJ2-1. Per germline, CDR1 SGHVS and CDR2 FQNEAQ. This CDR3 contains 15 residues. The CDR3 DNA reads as TGTGCCAGCAGCTTTCCGGGGGGGGGCTACAATGAGCAGTTCTTC. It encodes CASSFPGGGYNEQFF.

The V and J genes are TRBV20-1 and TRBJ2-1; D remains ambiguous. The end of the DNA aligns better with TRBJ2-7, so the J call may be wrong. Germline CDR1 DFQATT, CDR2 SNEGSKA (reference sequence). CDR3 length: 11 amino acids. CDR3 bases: TGCAGTTCAGAGGCTAGCTACGAGCAGTACTTC. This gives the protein CSSEASYEQYF.

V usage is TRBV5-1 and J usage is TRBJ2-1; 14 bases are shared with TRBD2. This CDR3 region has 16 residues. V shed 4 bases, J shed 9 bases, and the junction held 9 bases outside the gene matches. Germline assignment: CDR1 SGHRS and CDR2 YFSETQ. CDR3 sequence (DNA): TGCGCCAGCAGCCCGAAACCGGGACTAGCGGGGGTTGAGCAGTTCTTC. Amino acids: CASSPKPGLAGVEQFF.

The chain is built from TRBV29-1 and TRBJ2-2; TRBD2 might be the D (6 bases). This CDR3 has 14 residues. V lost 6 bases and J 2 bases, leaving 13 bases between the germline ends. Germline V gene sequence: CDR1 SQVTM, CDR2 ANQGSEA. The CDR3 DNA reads TGCAGCGTGGGAGGACTGCTAAACACCGGGGAGCTGTTTTTT. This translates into CSVGGLLNTGELFF.

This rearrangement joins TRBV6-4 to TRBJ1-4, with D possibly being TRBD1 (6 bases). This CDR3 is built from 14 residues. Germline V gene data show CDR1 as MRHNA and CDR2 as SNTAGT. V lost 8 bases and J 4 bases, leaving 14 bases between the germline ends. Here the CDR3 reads CASGGGAGNEKLFF. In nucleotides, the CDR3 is TGTGCCAGCGGCGGGGGCGCGGGTAATGAAAAACTGTTTTTT.

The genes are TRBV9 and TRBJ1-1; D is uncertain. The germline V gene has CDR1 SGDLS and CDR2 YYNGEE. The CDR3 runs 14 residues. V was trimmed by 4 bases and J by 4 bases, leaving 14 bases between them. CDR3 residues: CASSPDPGITEAFF. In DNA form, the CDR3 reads TGTGCCAGCAGCCCAGACCCAGGTATCACTGAAGCTTTCTTT.

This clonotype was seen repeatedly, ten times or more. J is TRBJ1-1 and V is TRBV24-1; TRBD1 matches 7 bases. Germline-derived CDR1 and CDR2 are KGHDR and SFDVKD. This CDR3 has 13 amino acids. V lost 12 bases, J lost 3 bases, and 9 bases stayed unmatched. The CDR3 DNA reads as TGTGCCGCTAGACAGGGTCAGGACACTGAAGCTTTCTTT. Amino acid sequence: CAARQGQDTEAFF.

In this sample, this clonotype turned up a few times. The CDR3 DNA is TGTGCCAGCAGCCCGGAAGGCTTCGTAACCGGGGAGCTGTTTTTT. Amino acid sequence: CASSPEGFVTGELFF. The chain joins TRBV14 to TRBJ2-2, with D unclear. Germline lookup yields CDR1 SGHDN and CDR2 FVKESK. V lost 4 bases and J 5 bases, leaving 14 bases between the germline ends. This CDR3 comprises 15 residues.

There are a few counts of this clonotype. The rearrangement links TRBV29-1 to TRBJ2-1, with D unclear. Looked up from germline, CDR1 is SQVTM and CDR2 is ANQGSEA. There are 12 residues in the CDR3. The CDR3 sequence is CRGFSSYNEQFF. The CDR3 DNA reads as TGCAGGGGCTTCAGCTCCTACAATGAGCAGTTCTTC.

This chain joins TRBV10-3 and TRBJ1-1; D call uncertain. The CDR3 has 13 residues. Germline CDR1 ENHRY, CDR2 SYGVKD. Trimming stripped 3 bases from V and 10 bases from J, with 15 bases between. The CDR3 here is CAISEGRGPRAFF. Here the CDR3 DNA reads TGTGCCATCAGTGAAGGTCGTGGCCCCCGAGCTTTCTTT.

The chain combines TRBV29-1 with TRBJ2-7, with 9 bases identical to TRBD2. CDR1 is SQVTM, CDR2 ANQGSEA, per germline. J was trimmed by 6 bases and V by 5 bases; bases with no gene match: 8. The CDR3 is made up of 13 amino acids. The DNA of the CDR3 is TGCAGCGTTCGCCAGGCGGGAGGGTCCGAGCAGTACTTC. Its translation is CSVRQAGGSEQYF.

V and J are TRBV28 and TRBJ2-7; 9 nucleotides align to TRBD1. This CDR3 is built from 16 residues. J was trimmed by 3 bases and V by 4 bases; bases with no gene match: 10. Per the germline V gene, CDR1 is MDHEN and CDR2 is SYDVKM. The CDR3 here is CASSSLNRGRSYEQYF. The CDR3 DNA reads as TGTGCCAGCAGTTCCCTAAACAGGGGGCGCAGCTACGAGCAGTACTTC.

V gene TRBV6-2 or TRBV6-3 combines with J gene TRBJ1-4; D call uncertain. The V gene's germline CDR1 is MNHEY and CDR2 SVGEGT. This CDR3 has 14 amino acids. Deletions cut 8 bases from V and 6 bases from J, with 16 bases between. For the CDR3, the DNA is TGTGCCAGCGCCTTGGGCGGGCTCCATGAAAAACTGTTTTTT. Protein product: CASALGGLHEKLFF.

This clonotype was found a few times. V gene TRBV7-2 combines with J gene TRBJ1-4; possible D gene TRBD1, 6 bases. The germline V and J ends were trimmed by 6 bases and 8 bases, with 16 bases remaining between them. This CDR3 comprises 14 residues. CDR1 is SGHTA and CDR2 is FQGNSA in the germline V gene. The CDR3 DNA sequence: TGTGCCAGCAGTCCACAGGGAGGGGACGAAAAACTGTTTTTT. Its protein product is CASSPQGGDEKLFF.

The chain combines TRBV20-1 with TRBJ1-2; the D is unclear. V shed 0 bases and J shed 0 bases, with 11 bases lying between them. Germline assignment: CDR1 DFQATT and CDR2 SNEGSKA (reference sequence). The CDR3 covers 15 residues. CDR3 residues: CSAREQDLANYGYTF. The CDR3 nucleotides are TGCAGTGCTAGAGAGCAGGACCTAGCTAACTATGGCTACACCTTC.

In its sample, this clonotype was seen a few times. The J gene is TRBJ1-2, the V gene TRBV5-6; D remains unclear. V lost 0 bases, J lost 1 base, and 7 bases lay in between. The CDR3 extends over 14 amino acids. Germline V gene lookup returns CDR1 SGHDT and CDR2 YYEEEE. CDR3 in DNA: TGTGCCAGCAGCTTGGGCGGTTGTAACTATGGCTACACCTTC. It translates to CASSLGGCNYGYTF.

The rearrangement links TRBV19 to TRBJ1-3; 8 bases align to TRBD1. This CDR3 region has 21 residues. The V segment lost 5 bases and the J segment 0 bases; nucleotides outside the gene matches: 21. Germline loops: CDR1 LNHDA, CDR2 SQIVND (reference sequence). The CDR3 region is CASSRHPGQAHTGDSGNTIYF. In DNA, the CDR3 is TGTGCCAGTAGTCGACATCCGGGACAGGCCCATACAGGGGACTCTGGAAACACCATATATTTT.

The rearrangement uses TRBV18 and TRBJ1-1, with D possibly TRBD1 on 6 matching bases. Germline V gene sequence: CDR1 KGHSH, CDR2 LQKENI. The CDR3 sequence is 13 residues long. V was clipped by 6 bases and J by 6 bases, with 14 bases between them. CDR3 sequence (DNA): TGTGCCAGCTCCACAGGGTTGGGGTCTGAAGCTTTCTTT. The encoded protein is CASSTGLGSEAFF.

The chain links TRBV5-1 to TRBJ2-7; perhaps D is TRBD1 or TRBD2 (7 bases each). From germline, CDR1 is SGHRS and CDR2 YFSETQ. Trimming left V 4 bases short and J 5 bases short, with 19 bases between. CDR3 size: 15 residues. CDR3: CASSPNGEGAHEQYF. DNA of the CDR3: TGCGCCAGCAGCCCCAATGGGGAGGGGGCCCACGAGCAGTACTTC.

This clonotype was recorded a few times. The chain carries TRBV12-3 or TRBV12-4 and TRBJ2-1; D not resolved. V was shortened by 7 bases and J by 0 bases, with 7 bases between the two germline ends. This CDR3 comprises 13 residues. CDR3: CASTQLSYNEQFF. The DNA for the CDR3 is TGTGCCAGCACCCAGCTCTCCTACAATGAGCAGTTCTTC.

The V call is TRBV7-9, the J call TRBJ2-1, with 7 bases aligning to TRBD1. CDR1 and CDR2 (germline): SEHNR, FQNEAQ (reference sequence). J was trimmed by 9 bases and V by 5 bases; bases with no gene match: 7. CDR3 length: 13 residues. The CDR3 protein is CASSLRQGSEQFF. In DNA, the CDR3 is TGTGCCAGCAGCCTCCGACAGGGCAGTGAGCAGTTCTTC.

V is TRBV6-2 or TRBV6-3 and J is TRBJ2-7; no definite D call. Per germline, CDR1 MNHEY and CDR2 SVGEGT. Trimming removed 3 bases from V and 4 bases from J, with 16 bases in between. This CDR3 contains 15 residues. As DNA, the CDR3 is TGTGCCAGCAGTTATTATTCAGGCACGTTATACGAGCAGTACTTC. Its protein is CASSYYSGTLYEQYF.

The CDR3 here is CASSIRSGLSNQPQHF. The CDR3 bases are TGTGCCAGTAGTATTCGCAGTGGTTTAAGCAATCAGCCCCAGCATTTT. J is TRBJ1-5 and V is TRBV19; no firm D call. Trimming took 3 bases from V and 1 from J, leaving 13 bases between them. Germline CDR1 is LNHDA and CDR2 is SQIVND (reference sequence). The CDR3 runs to 16 residues.

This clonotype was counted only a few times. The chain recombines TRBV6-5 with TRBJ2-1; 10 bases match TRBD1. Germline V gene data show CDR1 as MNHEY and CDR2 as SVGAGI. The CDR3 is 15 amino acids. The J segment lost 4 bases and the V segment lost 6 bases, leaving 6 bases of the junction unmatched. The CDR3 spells CASRGDRGEYNEQFF. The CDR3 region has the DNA TGTGCCAGCAGAGGGGACAGGGGAGAGTACAATGAGCAGTTCTTC.

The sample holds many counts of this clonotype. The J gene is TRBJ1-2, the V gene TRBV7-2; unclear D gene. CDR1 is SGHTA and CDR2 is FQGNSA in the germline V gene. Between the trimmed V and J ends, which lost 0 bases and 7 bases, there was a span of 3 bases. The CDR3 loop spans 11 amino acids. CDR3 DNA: TGTGCCAGCAGCTTAGCGGGTGGCTACACCTTC. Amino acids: CASSLAGGYTF.

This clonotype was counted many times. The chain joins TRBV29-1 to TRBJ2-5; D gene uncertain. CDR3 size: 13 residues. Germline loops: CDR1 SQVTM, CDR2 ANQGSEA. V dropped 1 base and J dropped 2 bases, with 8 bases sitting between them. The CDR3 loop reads CSVEGQTQETQYF. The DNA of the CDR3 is TGCAGCGTTGAAGGGCAGACGCAAGAGACCCAGTACTTC.